This TCR beta chain was captured by sequencing in a study of blood T cell repertoires in COVID-19. Measured with immunoSEQ multiplex PCR; TCRdb has only the in-frame clones, and not every one. Here the sample spans roughly 160,000 clones, approximately 86% being singletons. Germline V CDR1 and CDR2: SGHKS, YYEKEE (reference sequence). The CDR3 runs 16 residues. V was clipped by 5 bases and J by 0 bases; unmatched bases: 8. The sample consisted of peripheral blood. The rearrangement joins TRBV5-5 to TRBJ2-7; the match to TRBD2 covers 10 bases. The TCR was taken from a man between 60 and 70 years old with acute or convalescent COVID-19. CDR3 coding DNA: TGTGCCAGCAGTTCCTTTAGCGGGAGGCTCTCCTACGAGCAGTACTTC. Its translation: CASSSFSGRLSYEQYF.